The 24 T cell receptor beta chains in this list originate from one sample, sequenced in a study of T cells after yellow fever vaccination. TCRdb re-analysed the 5' RACE reads in MiXCR, keeping a single row per CDR3 protein. Among approximately 90,000 distinct CDR3 sequences listed, around 5.5% were seen once. The sequencing here drew on CD8+ T cells sorted from PBMCs, taken 10 days after the yellow fever booster vaccination. These receptors all come from a man aged 18-30 years who received the YFV17D yellow fever vaccine.

This clonotype was found a few times. V gene TRBV7-9 combines with J gene TRBJ2-7; D may be TRBD2 (5 bases). The CDR3 covers 13 residues. CDR1 and CDR2 (germline): SEHNR, FQNEAQ (reference sequence). Deletions cut 5 bases from V and 2 bases from J, with 10 bases between. As DNA, the CDR3 is TGTGCCAGCAGCCCGTGGACTGCCTACGAGCAGTACTTC. It specifies CASSPWTAYEQYF.

The rearrangement links TRBV4-3 to TRBJ1-2; D is unclear. V lost 0 bases to trimming and J lost 3 bases, with 5 bases between them. The germline V gene encodes CDR1 LGHNA and CDR2 YSLEER. The CDR3 is 13 residues long. The chain's CDR3 is CASSQEYHYGYTF. CDR3 nucleotides: TGCGCCAGCAGCCAAGAATATCACTATGGCTACACCTTC.

This clonotype has a handful of counts. One end of the junction is discordant with germline, which a read error may explain. This chain uses TRBV7-7 with TRBJ2-2, with 14 bases lining up with TRBD2. The CDR3 has 16 amino acids. Germline lookup yields CDR1 SSHAT and CDR2 FNYEAQ (reference sequence). This CDR3 reads CASSPRTSGRTGELFF. CDR3 sequence (DNA): TGTGCTAGCAGCCCCCGGACTAGCGGGAGGACCGGGGAGCTGTTTTTT. The whole variable domain, filled in from reference TRBV7-7 and TRBJ2-2, reads GAGVSQSPRYKVTKRGQDVTLRCDPISSHATLYWYQQALGQGPEFLTYFNYEAQPDKSGLPSDRFSAERPEGSISTLTIQRTEQRDSAMYRCASSPRTSGRTGELFFGEGSRLTVL.

This chain connects TRBV7-9 to TRBJ2-5; D may correspond to TRBD1 or TRBD2 (5 bases each). CDR1 is SEHNR and CDR2 is FQNEAQ in the germline V gene (reference sequence). This CDR3 is 18 amino acids long. V lost 3 bases to trimming and J lost 1 base, with 21 bases between them. This chain's CDR3 is CASSFGWGLGSFQETQYF. In DNA form, the CDR3 reads TGTGCCAGCAGCTTTGGTTGGGGGTTGGGATCATTCCAAGAGACCCAGTACTTC.

This clonotype was seen only a few times. The rearrangement uses TRBV20-1 and TRBJ2-3, with 7 bases matching TRBD1. The CDR3 covers 14 residues. After removal of 0 bases from V and 4 bases from J, the junction contained 4 bases not matched to a gene. Per the germline V gene, CDR1 is DFQATT and CDR2 is SNEGSKA (reference sequence). The CDR3 loop is CSARDRQGPDTQYF. CDR3 in DNA: TGCAGTGCTAGAGACCGACAGGGCCCAGATACGCAGTATTTT.

The chain has TRBV4-1 and TRBJ2-3; 7 positions match TRBD2. The germline V gene encodes CDR1 MGHRA and CDR2 YSYEKL. With V trimmed by 2 bases and J by 1 base, 3 bases remained unmatched. The CDR3 is made up of 15 amino acids. As DNA, the CDR3 is TGCGCCAGCAGCCAATCTAGCGGAGGCACAGATACGCAGTATTTT. The encoded protein is CASSQSSGGTDTQYF.

This clonotype appeared a few times. The rearrangement joins TRBV7-3 to TRBJ2-3; D might be TRBD2 (7 bases). Germline CDR1 and CDR2: SGHTA and FQGTGA. This CDR3 has 15 amino acids. The V and J ends lost 8 bases and 2 bases respectively, with 17 bases between them. The CDR3 spells CASSLVGGLTDTQYF. Written as DNA, the CDR3 is TGTGCCAGCTCCCTGGTCGGGGGGCTCACAGATACGCAGTATTTT. The full variable domain, its missing parts supplied by reference TRBV7-3 and TRBJ2-3, is GAGVSQTPSNKVTEKGKYVELRCDPISGHTALYWYRQSLGQGPEFLIYFQGTGAADDSGLPNDRFFAVRPEGSVSTLKIQRTERGDSAVYLCASSLVGGLTDTQYFGPGTRLTVL.

Details on this clonotype: This may stem from a read error, because a much larger clone lies one nucleotide away. The V and J genes are TRBV29-1 and TRBJ1-3; the D gene is possibly TRBD1 (5 bases). CDR3 length: 17 amino acids. Trimming removed 0 bases at V and 0 bases at J, with 15 bases between. CDR1 is SQVTM and CDR2 is ANQGSEA in the germline V gene. The CDR3 is CSVEDVGVGGSGNTIYF. The CDR3, as DNA: TGCAGCGTTGAAGATGTGGGGGTCGGAGGCTCTGGAAACACCATATATTTT.

The chain is built from TRBV20-1 and TRBJ1-3; D uncertain. There are 15 residues in the CDR3. CDR1 is DFQATT, CDR2 SNEGSKA, per germline (reference sequence). Trimming cost V 0 bases and J 0 bases, with 9 bases left between them. CDR3 in DNA: TGCAGTGCTAGAGATCTAAGTAGCTCTGGAAACACCATATATTTT. It translates to CSARDLSSSGNTIYF.

J is TRBJ1-5 and V is TRBV19; 7 nucleotides match TRBD1. J was trimmed by 7 bases and V by 3 bases; bases with no gene match: 12. This CDR3 has 16 amino acids. CDR1 LNHDA and CDR2 SQIVND come from the germline V gene (reference sequence). The CDR3 protein is CASSMAPYRGMQPQHF. In nucleotides, the CDR3 is TGTGCCAGTAGTATGGCGCCCTACAGGGGTATGCAGCCCCAGCATTTT.

This clonotype was seen many times. The genes are TRBV7-2 and TRBJ2-1; D perhaps matches TRBD2 (5 bases). The ends were cut back, 5 bases at V and 0 bases at J, with 20 bases in the middle. The CDR3 runs to 18 residues. The germline CDR1 and CDR2 sequences are SGHTA and FQGNSA. CDR3: CASSRISGWESSYNEQFF. The CDR3 coding sequence is TGTGCCAGCAGCAGAATTTCGGGGTGGGAGAGCTCCTACAATGAGCAGTTCTTC.

The chain joins TRBV19 to TRBJ2-1; TRBD2 matches 7 bases. There are 15 residues in the CDR3. Germline V lookup: CDR1 LNHDA, CDR2 SQIVND (reference sequence). J lost 8 bases, V lost 6 bases, and 13 bases had no gene match. CDR3 residues: CASRPSPSGSDEQFF. The CDR3 DNA reads as TGTGCCAGTAGACCCAGCCCTAGCGGTAGCGATGAGCAGTTCTTC.

This clonotype was detected a few times. The chain has TRBV7-9 and TRBJ1-1, with 9 bases matching TRBD1. After removal of 3 bases from V and 5 bases from J, the junction contained 7 bases not matched to a gene. This CDR3 spans 15 amino acids. Germline CDR1 and CDR2: SEHNR and FQNEAQ (reference sequence). CDR3 bases: TGTGCCAGCAGCTTGCCGACAGGGGGGAGAACTGAAGCTTTCTTT. Translated, it gives CASSLPTGGRTEAFF. Full variable domain (missing parts from reference TRBV7-9 and TRBJ1-1): DTGVSQNPRHKITKRGQNVTFRCDPISEHNRLYWYRQTLGQGPEFLTYFQNEAQLEKSRLLSDRFSAERPKGSFSTLEIQRTEQGDSAMYLCASSLPTGGRTEAFFGQGTRLTVV.

This clonotype was picked up a small number of times. The chain recombines TRBV18 with TRBJ2-6, with D perhaps TRBD1 (6 bases). The V end lost 3 bases, the J end lost 4 bases, and 10 bases lay between the germline ends. The CDR3 length is 15 residues. Germline V gives CDR1 KGHSH, CDR2 LQKENI. CDR3 sequence reads: CASSPGHRGANVLTF. CDR3 coding DNA: TGTGCCAGCTCACCGGGACACAGAGGGGCCAACGTCCTGACTTTC.

This clonotype was recorded many times. The chain uses TRBV5-6 and TRBJ2-2; TRBD1 is a possible D gene (5 bases). The CDR3 sequence is 16 residues long. Deletions cut 4 bases from V and 0 bases from J, with 13 bases between. In germline, CDR1 is SGHDT, CDR2 YYEEEE. The CDR3 coding sequence is TGTGCCAGCAGCCTGACAGAGCCCGCGAACACCGGGGAGCTGTTTTTT. Amino acid sequence: CASSLTEPANTGELFF.

This clonotype was observed a few times. The chain links TRBV7-9 to TRBJ2-7, with D possibly matching TRBD2 (7 bases). The CDR3 extends over 15 amino acids. Deletions cut 5 bases from V and 3 bases from J, with 17 bases between. Per the germline V gene, CDR1 is SEHNR and CDR2 is FQNEAQ (reference sequence). CDR3 in amino acids: CASSPSGGRVYEQYV. CDR3 nucleotide sequence: TGTGCCAGCAGCCCTTCCGGGGGGCGCGTCTACGAGCAGTACGTC.

The chain is built from TRBV29-1 and TRBJ1-2; 7 nucleotides align to TRBD1. J lost 3 bases, V lost 5 bases, and 6 bases had no gene match. This CDR3 spans 13 amino acids. The V gene's germline CDR1 is SQVTM and CDR2 ANQGSEA. The DNA for the CDR3 is TGCAGCGTTCCGGGACAGACTGACTATGGCTACACCTTC. Encoded protein: CSVPGQTDYGYTF.

The rearrangement links TRBV5-1 to TRBJ2-6; D gene uncertain. CDR3 length: 15 residues. V was clipped by 7 bases and J by 0 bases, with 11 bases between them. CDR1 and CDR2 from the germline V gene are SGHRS and YFSETQ. CDR3 nucleotides: TGCGCCAGCTCGCTAGAGAGCTCTGGGGCCAACGTCCTGACTTTC. Encoded protein: CASSLESSGANVLTF.

This clonotype was found many times. This chain uses TRBV6-1 with TRBJ2-3; D call uncertain. Trimming took off 6 bases at V and 1 base at J, with 8 bases between the two ends. Germline values: CDR1 MNHNS, CDR2 SASEGT. The CDR3 is 13 residues long. The CDR3 is CASRVKGTDTQYF. As DNA, the CDR3 is TGTGCCAGCAGGGTAAAGGGCACAGATACGCAGTATTTT.

This clonotype was seen repeatedly, ten times or more. The DNA of the CDR3 is TGTGCCAGCAGTATACAGGGATGGAGCGAGCAGTACGTC. Amino acid sequence: CASSIQGWSEQYV. The rearrangement joins TRBV28 to TRBJ2-7, with TRBD1 as a possible D gene (6 bases). In germline, CDR1 is MDHEN, CDR2 SYDVKM. There are 13 residues in the CDR3. With 5 bases removed from V and 6 bases from J, the gap between germline ends came to 14 bases.

This clonotype was detected a few times. The chain joins TRBV27 to TRBJ2-1; TRBD2 matches at 8 bases. CDR3 size: 15 residues. Germline loops: CDR1 MNHEY, CDR2 SMNVEV (reference sequence). J gave up 3 bases and V 6 bases, and 7 bases lay outside the gene matches. The DNA for the CDR3 is TGTGCCAGCAGGGCCGGACTAGCCTACTACAATGAGCAGTTCTTC. It is translated as CASRAGLAYYNEQFF.

This clonotype was detected many times. The DNA of the CDR3 is TGTGCCACCAGCGAGTGGACTTCAGGAGAGAGCACAGATACGCAGTATTTT. Translating it yields CATSEWTSGESTDTQYF. The chain recombines TRBV24-1 with TRBJ2-3, with a possible D match to TRBD2 (5 bases). The CDR3 consists of 17 residues. CDR1 KGHDR and CDR2 SFDVKD come from the germline V gene. The V end lost 7 bases, the J end lost 0 bases, and 19 bases lay between the germline ends.

V usage is TRBV24-1 and J usage is TRBJ2-5; D is possibly TRBD1 (6 bases). Germline CDR1 KGHDR, CDR2 SFDVKD. This CDR3 is built from 15 residues. Trimming cost V 9 bases and J 1 base, with 17 bases left between them. As DNA, the CDR3 is TGTGCCACCTCAACAGGGCTCGAGCCCCAAGAGACCCAGTACTTC. Its translation is CATSTGLEPQETQYF.

Many counts were recorded for this clonotype. This chain links TRBV5-5 with TRBJ2-3; D might be TRBD2 (5 bases). Trimming stripped 1 base from V and 0 bases from J, with 15 bases between. The CDR3 has 17 amino acids. Germline CDR1 SGHKS, CDR2 YYEKEE (reference sequence). The CDR3 coding sequence is TGTGCCAGCAGCTTGTTGCCGAGGGCTTCTAGCACAGATACGCAGTATTTT. Translation: CASSLLPRASSTDTQYF.